Below are 14 T cell receptor beta chains sequenced from a single sample in a study of STAT5B mutations in CD4+ large granular lymphocyte leukemia. TCRdb's table, derived via immunoSEQ multiplex PCR, lists solely in-frame clones and lacks some. The table shows roughly 48,000 clones, with 55% to 75% occurring only once. Sequencing was carried out using CD4+ T cells from blood buffy coats. The receptors derive from a human donor in good health.

V is TRBV13 and J is TRBJ1-2, with D hard to call. The ends were cut back, 5 bases at V and 4 bases at J, with 17 bases in the middle. Germline V gives CDR1 PRHDT, CDR2 FYEKMQ (reference sequence). The CDR3 consists of 15 residues. CDR3 residues: CASSLRAAAGYGYTF. The CDR3 DNA is TGTGCCAGCAGCCTGCGGGCAGCCGCGGGCTATGGCTACACCTTC.

V gene TRBV5-1 combines with J gene TRBJ1-1; D not resolved. This CDR3 is built from 13 residues. The V end lost 0 bases, the J end lost 8 bases, and 11 bases lay between the germline ends. Per the germline V gene, CDR1 is SGHRS and CDR2 is YFSETQ. CDR3 loop: CASSLVFEGEAFF. The CDR3 coding sequence is TGCGCCAGCAGCTTGGTATTCGAGGGAGAAGCTTTCTTT.

This clone was observed a few times. This rearrangement joins TRBV2 to TRBJ1-5; D is perhaps TRBD1 (6 bases). V lost 5 bases, J lost 2 bases, and 13 bases lay in between. CDR3 length: 15 residues. Germline V gene lookup returns CDR1 SNHLY and CDR2 FYNNEI. Written as DNA, the CDR3 is TGTGCCAGCAGTTCGCAGGGGAACGGCAATCAGCCCCAGCATTTT. This gives the protein CASSSQGNGNQPQHF.

This clone was seen a single time. The chain joins TRBV30 to TRBJ2-5, with D maybe TRBD2 (5 bases). The germline V and J ends were trimmed by 3 bases and 1 base, with 9 bases remaining between them. The germline CDR1 and CDR2 sequences are GTSNPN and SVGIG (reference sequence). This CDR3 is 13 amino acids long. As DNA, the CDR3 is TGTGCCTGGAGGTCCAGCGGCCAAGAGACCCAGTACTTC. It translates to CAWRSSGQETQYF.

This clone has a handful of counts. The V call is TRBV5-1, the J call TRBJ2-2; TRBD1 is a possible D gene (5 bases). The CDR3 covers 13 residues. Trimming removed 4 bases at V and 6 bases at J, with 10 bases between. Germline V gene data show CDR1 as SGHRS and CDR2 as YFSETQ. Here the CDR3 reads CASSAGNAGELFF. CDR3 nucleotide sequence: TGCGCCAGCAGCGCAGGGAATGCCGGGGAGCTGTTTTTT.

The chain uses TRBV15 and TRBJ2-1; possibly TRBD1 or TRBD2 for D (5 bases each). Germline CDR1 LNHNV, CDR2 YYDKDF (reference sequence). The CDR3 loop spans 16 amino acids. Trimming stripped 2 bases from V and 2 bases from J, with 13 bases between. CDR3 DNA: TGTGCCACCAGCAGATCCCGGGACCTAACCTACAATGAGCAGTTCTTC. It codes for CATSRSRDLTYNEQFF.

The chain links TRBV9 to TRBJ1-2; a weak D match, TRBD1 (6 bases). The V gene's germline CDR1 is SGDLS and CDR2 YYNGEE. The CDR3 is 12 amino acids. Trimming shortened V by 3 bases and J by 8 bases, and 11 bases separated the two germline ends. The CDR3 region has the DNA TGTGCCAGCAGCGCTCAGGGGTTCGGCTACACCTTC. Amino acid sequence: CASSAQGFGYTF.

Only one count was recorded for this clone. The V and J genes are TRBV5-6 and TRBJ1-1; a possible D gene is TRBD1 (5 bases). Trimming shortened V by 2 bases and J by 4 bases, and 9 bases separated the two germline ends. The CDR3 is 13 amino acids. In germline, CDR1 is SGHDT, CDR2 YYEEEE. The CDR3, as DNA: TGTGCCAGCAGCTTAGGGGAGAGCACTGAAGCTTTCTTT. Its translation is CASSLGESTEAFF.

This clone showed up just a few times. The chain carries TRBV19 and TRBJ2-2; D not certain. Trimming shortened V by 10 bases and J by 7 bases, and 16 bases separated the two germline ends. CDR1 and CDR2 (germline): LNHDA, SQIVND (reference sequence). The CDR3 totals 13 residues. CDR3 region: CATKPGTFGELFF. CDR3 sequence (DNA): TGTGCCACCAAACCGGGCACCTTCGGGGAGCTGTTTTTT.

A single count supports this clone. The chain employs TRBV5-5 and TRBJ1-2; no clear D gene. The CDR3 is 13 residues long. Germline CDR1 SGHKS, CDR2 YYEKEE (reference sequence). V was trimmed by 4 bases and J by 0 bases, leaving 7 bases between them. CDR3 in amino acids: CASSPEANYGYTF. As DNA, the CDR3 is TGTGCCAGCAGCCCCGAAGCTAACTATGGCTACACCTTC. Full variable domain (rest looked up from reference TRBV5-5 and TRBJ1-2): DAGVTQSPTHLIKTRGQQVTLRCSPISGHKSVSWYQQVLGQGPQFIFQYYEKEERGRGNFPDRFSARQFPNYSSELNVNALLLGDSALYLCASSPEANYGYTFGSGTRLTVV.

The chain recombines TRBV7-9 with TRBJ2-7; TRBD1 matches 7 bases. V lost 1 base and J lost 1; bases outside the gene matches: 7. From germline, CDR1 is SEHNR and CDR2 FQNEAQ (reference sequence). This CDR3 comprises 16 residues. The DNA for the CDR3 is TGTGCCAGCAGCTTAGAGTGGGACAGACTATCCTACGAGCAGTACTTC. Amino acids: CASSLEWDRLSYEQYF.

V gene TRBV9 combines with J gene TRBJ2-6; D may be TRBD1 (6 bases). Germline V gives CDR1 SGDLS, CDR2 YYNGEE. The CDR3 sequence is 15 residues long. Trimming removed 4 bases from V and 0 bases from J, with 8 bases in between. Here the CDR3 DNA reads TGTGCCAGCAGCAAGACAGGCTCTGGGGCCAACGTCCTGACTTTC. This sequence encodes CASSKTGSGANVLTF.

The sample holds a few counts of this clone. This sequence joins TRBV27 and TRBJ1-6; unclear D gene. CDR1 and CDR2 (germline): MNHEY, SMNVEV (reference sequence). The ends were cut back, 5 bases at V and 5 bases at J, with 16 bases in the middle. The CDR3 covers 16 residues. For the CDR3, the DNA is TGTGCCAGCAGTCCCGTTGGGATAACGGATAATTCACCCCTCCACTTT. Protein: CASSPVGITDNSPLHF.

The chain joins TRBV7-6 to TRBJ2-5; D remains ambiguous. Germline values: CDR1 SGHVS, CDR2 FNYEAQ. The germline V and J ends were trimmed by 3 bases and 7 bases, with 12 bases remaining between them. There are 13 residues in the CDR3. The CDR3, as DNA: TGTGCCAGCAGCTTGGCCTCGGACGTGACCCAGTACTTC. Protein: CASSLASDVTQYF.